This T cell receptor beta chain emerged from a study of molecular identifiers for immune sequencing clone quantification. Bulk TCR libraries were made with methods that had been previously described and with listed TCR primers. MiXCR, applied by TCRdb to the PCR reads, yields one record per CDR3 protein. The data contain 490,000 or so distinct CDR3 sequences, about 26% of them singletons. This clonotype has at least ten counts. Its antigen is unidentified. Study results and limitations: Naive cells had under 1% of molecules in clones above 20 RNA copies, effectors over 98%.

Germline V CDR1 and CDR2: LGHNA, YSLEER. The CDR3 has 16 residues. After removal of 0 bases from V and 0 bases from J, the junction contained 3 bases not matched to a gene. The chain combines TRBV4-3 with TRBJ2-5, with TRBD1 matching over 8 bases. The sample was naive CD8+ T cells from blood, with Jurkat cell RNA spiked in. Described subset: FACS-sorted CD8+CD4-CCR7+CD45RA+ naive T cells. This TCR was sampled from a human donor in good health. Some libraries in this study had Jurkat cell RNA spiked in. CDR3 bases: TGCGCCAGCAGCCAAGATCGACAGGGGAACCAAGAGACCCAGTACTTC. This encodes CASSQDRQGNQETQYF.